This TCR beta chain appears in the sequencing data of a study of T cell changes during pregnancy in multiple sclerosis. Germline values: CDR1 SGHTA, CDR2 FQGTGA. There are 15 residues in the CDR3. V was trimmed by 5 bases and J by 0 bases, leaving 11 bases between them. Clones were read by immunoSEQ multiplex PCR, and TCRdb kept only the in-frame ones, dropping some. Counted here are tens of thousands of clones, around nine tenths occurring once; the ten biggest clones make up around 1.7%. This sequence originates from a female donor with multiple sclerosis, enrolled in a pregnancy study. The sample in question was peripheral blood, obtained after pregnancy. The gene calls are TRBV7-3 and TRBJ2-1, with D unresolved. CDR3 region: CASSTRRSSYNEQFF. For the CDR3, the DNA is TGTGCCAGCAGCACGCGAAGAAGCTCCTACAATGAGCAGTTCTTC. The full variable domain, completed using reference TRBV7-3 and TRBJ2-1, is GAGVSQTPSNKVTEKGKYVELRCDPISGHTALYWYRQSLGQGPEFLIYFQGTGAADDSGLPNDRFFAVRPEGSVSTLKIQRTERGDSAVYLCASSTRRSSYNEQFFGPGTRLTVL.